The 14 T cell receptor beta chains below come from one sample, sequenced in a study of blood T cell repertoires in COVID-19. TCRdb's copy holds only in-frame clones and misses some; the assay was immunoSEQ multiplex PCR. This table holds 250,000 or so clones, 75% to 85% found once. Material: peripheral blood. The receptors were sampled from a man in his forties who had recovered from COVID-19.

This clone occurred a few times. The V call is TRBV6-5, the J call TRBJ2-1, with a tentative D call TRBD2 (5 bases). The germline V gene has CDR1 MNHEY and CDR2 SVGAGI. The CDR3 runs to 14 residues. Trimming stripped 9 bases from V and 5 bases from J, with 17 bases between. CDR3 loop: CASSGDTRHNEQFF. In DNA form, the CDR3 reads TGTGCCAGTTCAGGAGATACTAGACACAATGAGCAGTTCTTC.

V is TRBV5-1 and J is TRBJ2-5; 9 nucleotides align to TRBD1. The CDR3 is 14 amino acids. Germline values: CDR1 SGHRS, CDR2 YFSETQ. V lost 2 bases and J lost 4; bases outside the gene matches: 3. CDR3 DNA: TGCGCCAGCAGCTTCTGGGACAGGGCAGAGACCCAGTACTTC. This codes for CASSFWDRAETQYF.

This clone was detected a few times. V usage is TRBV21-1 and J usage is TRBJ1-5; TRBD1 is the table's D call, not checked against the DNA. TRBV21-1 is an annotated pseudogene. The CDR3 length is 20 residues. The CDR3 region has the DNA TGTGCCAGCAGCAGTTATTCCGGGACACAGAGGCTCGGAGTTAATCAGCCCCAGCATTTT. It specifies CASSSYSGTQRLGVNQPQHF.

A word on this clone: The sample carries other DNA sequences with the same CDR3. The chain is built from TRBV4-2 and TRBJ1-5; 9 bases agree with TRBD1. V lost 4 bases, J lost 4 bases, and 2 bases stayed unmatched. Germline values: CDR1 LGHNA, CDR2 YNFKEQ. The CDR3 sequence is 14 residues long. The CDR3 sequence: CASSLGQGNQPQHF. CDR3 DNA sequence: TGTGCCAGCAGCCTCGGACAGGGGAATCAGCCCCAGCATTTT.

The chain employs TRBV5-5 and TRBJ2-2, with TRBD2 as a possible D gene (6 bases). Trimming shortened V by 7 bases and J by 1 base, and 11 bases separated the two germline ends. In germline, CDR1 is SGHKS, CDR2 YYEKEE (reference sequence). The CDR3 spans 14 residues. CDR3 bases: TGTGCCAGCTTAGGGACTTTGAACACCGGGGAGCTGTTTTTT. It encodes CASLGTLNTGELFF.

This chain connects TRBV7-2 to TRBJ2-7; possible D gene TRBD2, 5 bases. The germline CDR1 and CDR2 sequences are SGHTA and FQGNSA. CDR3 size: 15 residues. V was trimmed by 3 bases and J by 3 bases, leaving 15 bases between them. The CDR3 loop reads CASSLGSGAHYEQYF. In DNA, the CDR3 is TGTGCCAGCAGCTTGGGAAGCGGAGCCCACTACGAGCAGTACTTC.

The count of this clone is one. The CDR3 DNA reads TGTGCCAGCAGTTTAGCGGGATCAACTACCCCTGGTGAGCAGTTCTTC. It codes for CASSLAGSTTPGEQFF. J is TRBJ2-1 and V is TRBV6-2 or TRBV6-3; 8 bases line up with TRBD2. V trimming: 4 bases; J trimming: 9 bases; junction bases outside the gene matches: 14. The CDR3 extends over 16 amino acids. Per germline, CDR1 MNHEY and CDR2 SVGEGT.

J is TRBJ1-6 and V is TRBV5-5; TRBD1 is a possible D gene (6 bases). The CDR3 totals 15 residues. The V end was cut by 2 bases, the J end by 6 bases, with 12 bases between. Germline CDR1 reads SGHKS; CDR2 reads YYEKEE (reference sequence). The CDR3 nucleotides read TGTGCCAGCAGCTTTCAAGGACAGCTTAATTCACCCCTCCACTTT. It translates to CASSFQGQLNSPLHF.

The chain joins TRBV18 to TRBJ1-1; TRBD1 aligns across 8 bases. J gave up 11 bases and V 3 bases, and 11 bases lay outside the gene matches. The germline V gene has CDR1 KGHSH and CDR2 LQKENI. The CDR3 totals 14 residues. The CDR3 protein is CASSPGTGSREAFF. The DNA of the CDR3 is TGTGCCAGCTCACCGGGGACAGGCTCGCGCGAGGCTTTCTTT.

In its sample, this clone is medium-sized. The CDR3 loop is CASSQGLTSGSYEQYF. DNA for the CDR3: TGCGCCAGCAGCCAAGGTTTAACTAGCGGATCCTACGAGCAGTACTTC. V and J are TRBV4-3 and TRBJ2-7, with TRBD2 matching over 8 bases. Trimming took 1 base from V and 1 from J; bases not matched to a gene: 6. The CDR3 is made up of 16 amino acids. The germline V gene has CDR1 LGHNA and CDR2 YSLEER.

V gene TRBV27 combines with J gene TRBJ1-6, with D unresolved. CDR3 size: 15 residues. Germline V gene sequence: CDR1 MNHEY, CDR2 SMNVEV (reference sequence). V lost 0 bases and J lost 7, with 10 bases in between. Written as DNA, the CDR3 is TGTGCCAGCAGTTTATCGTACATTCCCAATTCACCCCTCCACTTT. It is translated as CASSLSYIPNSPLHF.

The DNA for the CDR3 is TGTGCCAGTAGTATTGGGACAGGGGCTGAAGCTTTCTTT. Its translation is CASSIGTGAEAFF. The chain links TRBV19 to TRBJ1-1; 10 positions agree with TRBD1. V was clipped by 3 bases and J by 6 bases; unmatched bases: 1. Germline V lookup: CDR1 LNHDA, CDR2 SQIVND (reference sequence). The CDR3 contains 13 residues.

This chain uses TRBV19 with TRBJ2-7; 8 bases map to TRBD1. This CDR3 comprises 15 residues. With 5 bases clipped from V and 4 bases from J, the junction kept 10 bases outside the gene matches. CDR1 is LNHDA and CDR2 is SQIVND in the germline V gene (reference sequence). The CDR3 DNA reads TGTGCCAGTAGTTCAGGACAGGGCCTCCATTACGAGCAGTACTTC. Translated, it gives CASSSGQGLHYEQYF.

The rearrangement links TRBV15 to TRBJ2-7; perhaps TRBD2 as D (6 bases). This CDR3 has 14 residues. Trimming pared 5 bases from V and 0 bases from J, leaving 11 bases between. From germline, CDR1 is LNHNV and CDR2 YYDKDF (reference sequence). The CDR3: CATSRDSNSYEQYF. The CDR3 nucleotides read TGTGCCACCAGCCGGGACTCCAACTCCTACGAGCAGTACTTC.